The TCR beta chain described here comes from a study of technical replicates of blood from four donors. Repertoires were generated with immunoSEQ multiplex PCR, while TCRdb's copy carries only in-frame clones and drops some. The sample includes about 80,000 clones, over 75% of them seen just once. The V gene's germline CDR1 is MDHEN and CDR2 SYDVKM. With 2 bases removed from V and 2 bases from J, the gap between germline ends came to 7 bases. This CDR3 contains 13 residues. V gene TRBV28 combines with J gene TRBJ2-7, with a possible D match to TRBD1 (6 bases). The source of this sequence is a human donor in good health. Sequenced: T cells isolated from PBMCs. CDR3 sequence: CASSLGTTYEQYF. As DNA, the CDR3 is TGTGCCAGCAGTTTAGGGACAACCTACGAGCAGTACTTC. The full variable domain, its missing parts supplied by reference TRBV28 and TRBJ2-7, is DVKVTQSSRYLVKRTGEKVFLECVQDMDHENMFWYRQDPGLGLRLIYFSYDVKMKEKGDIPEGYSVSREKKERFSLILESASTNQTSMYLCASSLGTTYEQYFGPGTRLTVT.